Listed here are 21 T cell receptor beta chains from one sample, sequenced in a study of regulatory T cells in long-lasting Graves disease. Combining iRepertoire HTBI primers with Arm-PCR of CDR3 regions, the authors built TCR beta libraries. TCRdb reprocessed the multiplex PCR reads with MiXCR, giving one entry per CDR3 protein. The data show under 700,000 distinct CDR3 sequences, 15% to 20% seen once. This sample's time point: newly diagnosed GD, antithyroid drugs for less than 3 months. PBMC RNA served as the TCR library source. These same records also appear under a second study, on T cells in Graves' hyperthyroidism and ophthalmopathy.

Sequences were derived from peripheral blood mononuclear cells (PBMCs), sampled at new diagnosis, from a patient treated with antithyroid drugs. The receptors were gathered from a woman between 40 and 65 years old with Graves disease.

The chain carries TRBV6-2 or TRBV6-3 and TRBJ1-5; D uncertain. V was cut by 0 bases and J by 0 bases, with 15 bases left in between. CDR1 is MNHEY, CDR2 SVGEGT, per germline. The CDR3 runs 18 residues. The CDR3 bases are TGTGCCAGCAGTTACTCAGGTTTCCAAGGATTTAGCAATCAGCCCCAGCATTTT. This encodes CASSYSGFQGFSNQPQHF.

This clonotype was recorded many times. The chain recombines TRBV6-2 or TRBV6-3 with TRBJ1-1; possibly TRBD1 for D (6 bases). The germline V gene has CDR1 MNHEY and CDR2 SVGEGT. The CDR3 sequence is 13 residues long. Between the trimmed V and J ends, which lost 2 bases and 7 bases, there was a span of 11 bases. The CDR3 DNA is TGTGCCAGCAGTTACCGGAGGGACAATGAAGCTTTCTTT. Translation: CASSYRRDNEAFF.

This clonotype was seen ten or more times. The chain has TRBV7-9 and TRBJ2-5; D perhaps matches TRBD1 (6 bases). This CDR3 region has 14 residues. The V end was cut by 1 base, the J end by 5 bases, with 11 bases between. Per the germline V gene, CDR1 is SEHNR and CDR2 is FQNEAQ (reference sequence). CDR3 sequence reads: CASSLETGRETQYF. The CDR3 nucleotides are TGTGCCAGCAGCTTAGAAACAGGGCGGGAGACCCAGTACTTC.

This sequence joins TRBV20-1 and TRBJ2-6, with 8 nucleotides matching TRBD1. Germline loops: CDR1 DFQATT, CDR2 SNEGSKA (reference sequence). The CDR3 is 14 residues long. CDR3 coding DNA: TGCAGCGCCGGGACAGGCTCTGGGGCCAACGTCCTGACTTTC. This gives the protein CSAGTGSGANVLTF.

This chain links TRBV14 with TRBJ1-2, with D unresolved. The CDR3 length is 12 residues. Trimming took off 6 bases at V and 12 bases at J, with 17 bases between the two ends. Germline CDR1 is SGHDN and CDR2 is FVKESK. The CDR3 protein is CASRPYFDRDTF. The CDR3 bases are TGTGCCAGCAGACCCTATTTCGATAGGGACACCTTC.

The sample holds many counts of this clonotype. The chain recombines TRBV12-3 or TRBV12-4 with TRBJ1-6; D uncertain. Trimming stripped 3 bases from V and 7 bases from J, with 10 bases between. CDR3 size: 14 residues. CDR3 in amino acids: CASSLRGPNSPLHF. The CDR3 DNA sequence: TGTGCCAGCAGTTTGCGCGGGCCGAATTCACCCCTCCACTTT.

About this clonotype itself: A much larger clone differs from this one at a single base, so this may be a read error. The CDR3 carries no conserved terminal phenylalanine or tryptophan, so it likely arises from a read error. The gene calls are TRBV15 and TRBJ1-5; D call uncertain. The CDR3 length is 17 residues. Germline CDR1 LNHNV, CDR2 YYDKDF (reference sequence). V lost 1 base and J 0 bases, leaving 13 bases between the germline ends. The CDR3 coding sequence is TGTGCCACCAGCAGAGCTCGGGTAATGAATAGCAATCAGCCCCAGCATTCT. Translated: CATSRARVMNSNQPQHS.

This clonotype has a handful of counts. The chain recombines TRBV24-1 with TRBJ2-3, with 8 nucleotides matching TRBD1. Germline assignment: CDR1 KGHDR and CDR2 SFDVKD. The V and J ends lost 3 bases and 3 bases, in that order; junction bases with no gene match: 4. CDR3 length equals 15 residues. CDR3 sequence reads: CATSDRQGLTDTQYF. CDR3 nucleotide sequence: TGTGCCACCAGTGATCGACAGGGGTTAACAGATACGCAGTATTTT.

J is TRBJ1-1 and V is TRBV2; perhaps TRBD1 as D (6 bases). Trimming removed 7 bases at V and 11 bases at J, with 14 bases between. The CDR3 spans 11 residues. Germline V gene data show CDR1 as SNHLY and CDR2 as FYNNEI. The CDR3: CASKRGGHAFF. The CDR3 DNA reads TGTGCCAGCAAGCGGGGGGGCCACGCTTTCTTT.

In its sample, this clonotype was seen many times. The CDR3 DNA follows: TGTGCCAGTAGTACTACGGGGACAGGGATACGATTTGAAGCTTTCTTT. Translated: CASSTTGTGIRFEAFF. V gene TRBV19 combines with J gene TRBJ1-1; 9 nucleotides align to TRBD1. Germline trimming cut 4 bases from V and 7 bases from J; bases unmatched to any gene: 13. Germline V lookup: CDR1 LNHDA, CDR2 SQIVND (reference sequence). The CDR3 contains 16 residues.

J is TRBJ2-3 and V is TRBV6-5; D remains ambiguous. CDR3 size: 12 residues. Germline V gene sequence: CDR1 MNHEY, CDR2 SVGAGI. V gave up 0 bases and J gave up 7 bases, with 5 bases separating them. DNA of the CDR3: TGTGCCAGCAGTTACTCATCAAATACGCAGTATTTT. Its translation is CASSYSSNTQYF.

Only one count was recorded for this clonotype. A much larger clone sits a single nucleotide away, making a read error possible. The chain couples TRBV28 to TRBJ1-5; D is possibly TRBD1 (5 bases). The germline V gene has CDR1 MDHEN and CDR2 SYDVKM. CDR3 length: 15 residues. For the CDR3, the DNA is TGTGTCAGCCTTCCGGTCGCAGGGAGCAATCAGCCCCAGCATTTT. Its protein is CVSLPVAGSNQPQHF.

Ten or more counts support this clonotype. The chain is built from TRBV11-2 and TRBJ1-1; possible D gene TRBD1, 6 bases. The CDR3 runs to 16 residues. V was pared by 5 bases and J by 2 bases, with 18 bases between. The germline CDR1 and CDR2 sequences are SGHAT and FQNNGV. In DNA form, the CDR3 reads TGTGCCAGCAGCCCCCTACCCCCAGGGGCTAACACTGAAGCTTTCTTT. Protein product: CASSPLPPGANTEAFF.

J is TRBJ2-2 and V is TRBV15; TRBD1 matches 8 bases. This CDR3 has 13 residues. CDR1 and CDR2 from the germline V gene are LNHNV and YYDKDF (reference sequence). V dropped 6 bases and J dropped 3; count of bases not matched to a gene: 0. The CDR3 coding sequence is TGTGCCACCAGGGACAGGGACACCGGGGAGCTGTTTTTT. Residues: CATRDRDTGELFF.

This clonotype was counted ten times or more. An end of the junction differs from the germline gene, which may be a read error. The chain recombines TRBV18 with TRBJ1-5; perhaps TRBD1 as D (6 bases). Germline V gene data show CDR1 as KGHSH and CDR2 as LQKENI. The CDR3 runs to 14 residues. CDR3 sequence reads: CASSPDRGGQPQHF. The CDR3 DNA sequence: TGCGCCAGCAGCCCGGACAGAGGTGGACAGCCCCAGCATTTT.

This clonotype occurred many times. The chain recombines TRBV11-3 with TRBJ2-5; no clear D gene. This CDR3 region has 14 residues. The V end was cut by 2 bases, the J end by 5 bases, with 12 bases between. The germline V gene has CDR1 SGHNT and CDR2 YENEEA. CDR3 protein: CASSLLLERETQYF. The CDR3 DNA reads TGTGCCAGCAGCTTATTGTTGGAAAGGGAGACCCAGTACTTC.

This clonotype was counted ten times or more. This chain connects TRBV12-3 or TRBV12-4 to TRBJ1-1; D remains unclear. The V gene lost 2 bases and the J gene lost 1 base, with 8 bases spanning the gap. CDR3 length equals 14 residues. In DNA, the CDR3 is TGTGCCAGCAGTTTACTCCCCCAGAACACTGAAGCTTTCTTT. Residues: CASSLLPQNTEAFF.

The J gene is TRBJ1-5, the V gene TRBV27; 7 bases match TRBD1. In germline, CDR1 is MNHEY, CDR2 SMNVEV (reference sequence). J gave up 3 bases and V 6 bases, and 5 bases lay outside the gene matches. The CDR3 is 14 residues long. CDR3 loop: CASRGTALNQPQHF. Here the CDR3 DNA reads TGTGCCAGCAGGGGGACAGCCCTCAATCAGCCCCAGCATTTT.

This clonotype was found a few times. V usage is TRBV28 and J usage is TRBJ1-1, with D perhaps TRBD1 (5 bases). This CDR3 is built from 19 residues. Germline assignment: CDR1 MDHEN and CDR2 SYDVKM. With 3 bases removed from V and 0 bases from J, the gap between germline ends came to 23 bases. CDR3 in amino acids: CASSFLLTIRQNMNTEAFF. In DNA form, the CDR3 reads TGTGCCAGCAGTTTCCTTCTGACTATTCGACAGAACATGAACACTGAAGCTTTCTTT.

As concerns this clonotype: Since a much larger clone is just one base distant, this may be a read error. This chain uses TRBV12-3 or TRBV12-4 with TRBJ2-5, with D unclear. The length of the CDR3 is 13 residues. V was shortened by 5 bases and J by 11 bases, with 18 bases between the two germline ends. The CDR3 is CASSPPPGDEQYF. The CDR3 bases are TGTGCCAGCAGTCCCCCCCCTGGAGATGAGCAGTACTTC.

As to this clonotype: One end of the junction varies from germline; a read error may be responsible. The DNA for the CDR3 is TGCGCCAGCTGGGACACAGCGAACACCGGGGAGCTGTTTTTT. This encodes CASWDTANTGELFF. This rearrangement joins TRBV5-5 to TRBJ2-2; D is possibly TRBD1 (6 bases). From germline, CDR1 is SGHKS and CDR2 YYEKEE (reference sequence). The CDR3 loop spans 14 amino acids.